The clone carrying this T cell receptor beta chain came up many times. The V and J ends lost 1 base and 5 bases respectively, with 9 bases between them. The germline CDR1 and CDR2 sequences are SGHRS and YFSETQ. The CDR3 is 13 residues long. Unique molecular identifiers tagged the TCRbeta library. TCRdb itself ran the PCR reads through MiXCR, one entry per CDR3 protein. This sample has over 450,000 distinct CDR3 sequences, with approximately 10% found just once. This sample was included in a study of T-cell reconstitution after alpha-beta-depleted transplantation in children. This clonotype was sampled from a child aged 2 to 15 with inherited bone marrow failure, due to receive a stem cell transplant. Sequencing used PBMCs, obtained before TCRalphabeta/CD19-depleted stem cell transplant. V gene TRBV5-1 combines with J gene TRBJ2-5; D might be TRBD1 (5 bases). This chain's CDR3 is CASSLTGSETQYF. The CDR3 nucleotides read TGCGCCAGCAGCTTGACAGGAAGCGAGACCCAGTACTTC. The full variable domain, with the rest looked up from reference TRBV5-1 and TRBJ2-5, is KAGVTQTPRYLIKTRGQQVTLSCSPISGHRSVSWYQQTPGQGLQFLFEYFSETQRNKGNFPGRFSGRQFSNSRSEMNVSTLELGDSALYLCASSLTGSETQYFGPGTRLLVL.